This entry concerns a single T cell receptor beta chain. The antigen it recognizes is unknown. No per-base quality is available; no much larger clone lies one base away. The CDR3 runs 16 residues from the cysteine to the phenylalanine. Just the 48-base CDR3 DNA is kept, in frame starting at base 1. CDR1 is given as MGHRA and CDR2 as YSYEKL, both from the germline V gene. Unmatched junction bases come to 12, with V trimmed by 1 base and J by 6 bases. This sample was included in a study of blood T cell repertoires in COVID-19 (TCRdb year 2020). General notes on the study: Samples covering the acute and convalescent phases of COVID-19 were provided by collaborators in the United States, Italy and Spain. Subjects who had been exposed to COVID-19, were actively infected with it, or had recovered from it provided the deeply sampled blood TCRbeta repertoires that made up the dataset. A freely available public database, intended as a resource for researchers studying the immune response to SARS-CoV-2, is where the repertoires were released. Sample metadata almost always included a de-identified subject ID, COVID-19 status, age in years and sex. The samples were drawn from two sources: the first 160 participants of the ongoing ImmuneRACE study, and 1,000 to 1,500 subjects contributed by 6 global collaborators. Where available, HLA class I and class II types were taken from metadata supplied by the sample provider and were not determined by assay-based typing. The prospective study material was composed of cDNA or gDNA derived from T cells, B-cell-depleted T cells, or PBMCs. Overall study results and their limits: The quantity of clinical and demographic metadata differed by source and by participant and was supplied without curation.

Each collaborating institution followed its own protocols to collect whole blood in K2EDTA tubes. For TCRbeta analysis, collaborators shipped samples as frozen whole blood, isolated PBMCs, or DNA extracted from either of those sample types. The immunoSEQ Assay, a bias-controlled multiplex PCR, was used to amplify TCRbeta CDR3 regions from genomic DNA. Processing in the source paper ran as follows. Nucleated cell counts per sample were estimated from amplification of reference gene primers within the assay. To quantify the absolute abundance of each unique TCRbeta CDR3 rearrangement, sequence reads were collapsed and filtered. For each sample, productive Simpson clonality was calculated by taking the square root of Simpson's diversity index across productive rearrangements. TCRdb re-hosts the immuneACCESS table, in-frame sequences only. Its copies lack some clones; in the studies checked, an unresolved V gene accounts for under half of them, and the cause for the rest is not known. V and J calls and clone size are copied from that table; D and trimming were computed from the DNA. The sample table contains approximately 40,000 clones; only one count was recorded for over 90% of them. Of the sample, roughly 5.2% is held by the ten largest clones.

Sequencing was performed on peripheral blood. The V and J segments used are TRBV4-1 and TRBJ2-7; 7 bases in the junction line up with TRBD2. The TCR originated in a human donor in a cohort sampled during active COVID-19. The DNA sequence is given as TGCGCCAGCAGCCAAGGCGGATTGGCGGGAGTGGGCGAGCAGTACTTC. Protein translation: CASSQGGLAGVGEQYF.